This T cell receptor (beta chain) emerged from a study of cytomegalovirus exposure and HLA in healthy donors. The study's findings and limits: Some V segments (TRBV6-2 and TRBV6-3 among them) were excluded as indistinguishable. Researchers reported in a later analysis that a missense DCLRE1C variant was tied to TCR beta V- and J-gene trimming.

Per the germline V gene, CDR1 is MNHEY and CDR2 is SVGAGI. The CDR3 length is 13 residues. V gave up 4 bases and J gave up 2 bases, with 9 bases separating them. The PCR employed 60 Vbeta primers together with 13 Jbeta primers. Measured with immunoSEQ multiplex PCR; TCRdb has only the in-frame clones, and not every one. The table shows about 98,000 clones, with roughly 81% occurring only once. In the case of this clone: Its antigen is as yet unknown.

Sequenced input: PBMCs. The rearrangement uses TRBV6-5 and TRBJ2-7; D is perhaps TRBD1 (6 bases). The TCR originated in a man aged 35 to 55 in good health and CMV-seronegative. CDR3 protein: CASSLRQAYEQYF. The CDR3 nucleotides are TGTGCCAGCAGTTTGCGACAGGCCTACGAGCAGTACTTC.